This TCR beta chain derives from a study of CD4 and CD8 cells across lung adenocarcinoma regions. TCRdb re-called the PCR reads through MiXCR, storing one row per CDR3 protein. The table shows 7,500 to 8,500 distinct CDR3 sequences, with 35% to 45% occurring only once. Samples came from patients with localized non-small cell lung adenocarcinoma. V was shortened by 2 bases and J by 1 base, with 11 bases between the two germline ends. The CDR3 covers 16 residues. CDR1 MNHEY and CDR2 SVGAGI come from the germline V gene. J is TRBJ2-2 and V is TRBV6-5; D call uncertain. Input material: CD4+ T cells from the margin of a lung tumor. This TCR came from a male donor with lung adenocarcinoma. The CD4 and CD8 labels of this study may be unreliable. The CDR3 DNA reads TGTGCCAGCAGTTACGGGGTTGGGCAGAACACCGGGGAGCTGTTTTTT. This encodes CASSYGVGQNTGELFF.